This record concerns one T cell receptor (beta chain) sequence. The antigen is not known. The entry originates in a study of cytomegalovirus exposure and HLA in healthy donors. General study findings and limits: Rare sequences made up most TCRs, while some public TCRs were found in many donors.

The CDR3 is 16 amino acids. CDR1 and CDR2 from the germline V gene are SQVTM and ANQGSEA. V lost 7 bases, J lost 8 bases, and 13 bases stayed unmatched. PCR used 60 Vbeta primers and 13 Jbeta primers. Clones were sequenced by immunoSEQ multiplex PCR, and TCRdb holds only the in-frame ones, with some missing. Of under 200,000 clones in the sample, 80% were seen once. The sequence was obtained from a male donor in good health and CMV-seropositive. Sequencing used PBMCs. This sequence joins TRBV29-1 and TRBJ2-2, with TRBD2 matching over 13 bases. CDR3 in amino acids: CSGMTSGGPRDGELFF. DNA for the CDR3: TGCAGCGGAATGACTAGCGGGGGGCCTAGAGATGGGGAGCTGTTTTTT.